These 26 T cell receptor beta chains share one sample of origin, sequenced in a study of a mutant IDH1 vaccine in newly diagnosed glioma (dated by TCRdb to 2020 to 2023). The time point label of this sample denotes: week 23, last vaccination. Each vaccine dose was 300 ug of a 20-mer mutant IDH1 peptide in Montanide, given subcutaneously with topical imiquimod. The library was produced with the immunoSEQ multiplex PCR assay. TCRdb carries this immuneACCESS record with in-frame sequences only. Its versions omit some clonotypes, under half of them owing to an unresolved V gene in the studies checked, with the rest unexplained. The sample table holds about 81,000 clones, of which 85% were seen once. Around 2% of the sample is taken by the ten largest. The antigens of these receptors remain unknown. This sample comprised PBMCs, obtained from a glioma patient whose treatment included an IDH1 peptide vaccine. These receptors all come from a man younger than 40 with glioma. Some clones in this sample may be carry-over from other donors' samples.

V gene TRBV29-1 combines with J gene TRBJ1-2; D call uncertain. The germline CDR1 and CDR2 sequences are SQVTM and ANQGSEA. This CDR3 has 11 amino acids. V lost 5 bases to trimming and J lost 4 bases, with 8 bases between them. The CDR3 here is CSVPGFYGYTF. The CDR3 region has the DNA TGCAGCGTTCCGGGATTCTATGGCTACACCTTC. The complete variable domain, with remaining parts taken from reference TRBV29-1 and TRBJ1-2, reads SAVISQKPSRDICQRGTSLTIQCQVDSQVTMMFWYRQQPGQSLTLIATANQGSEATYESGFVIDKFPISRPNLTFSTLTVSNMSPEDSSIYLCSVPGFYGYTFGSGTRLTVV.

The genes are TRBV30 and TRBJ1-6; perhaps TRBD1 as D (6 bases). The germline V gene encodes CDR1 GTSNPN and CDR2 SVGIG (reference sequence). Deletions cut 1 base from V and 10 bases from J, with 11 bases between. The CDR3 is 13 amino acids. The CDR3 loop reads CAWSDRVESPLHF. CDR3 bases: TGTGCCTGGAGTGACAGGGTAGAATCACCCCTCCACTTT.

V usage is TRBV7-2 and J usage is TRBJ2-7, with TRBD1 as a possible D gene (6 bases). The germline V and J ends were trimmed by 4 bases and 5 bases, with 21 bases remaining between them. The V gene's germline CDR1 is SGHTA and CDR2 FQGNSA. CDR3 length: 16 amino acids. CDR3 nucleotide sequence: TGTGCCAGCAGCTACTTATTAACATCGGCAGGGGACGAGCAGTACTTC. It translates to CASSYLLTSAGDEQYF.

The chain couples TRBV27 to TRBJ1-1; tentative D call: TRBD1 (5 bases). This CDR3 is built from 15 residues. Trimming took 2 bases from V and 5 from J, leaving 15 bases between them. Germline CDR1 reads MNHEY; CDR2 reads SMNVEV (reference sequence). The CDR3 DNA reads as TGTGCCAGCAGTTTACGGCAGGGACGAGGAACTGAAGCTTTCTTT. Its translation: CASSLRQGRGTEAFF.

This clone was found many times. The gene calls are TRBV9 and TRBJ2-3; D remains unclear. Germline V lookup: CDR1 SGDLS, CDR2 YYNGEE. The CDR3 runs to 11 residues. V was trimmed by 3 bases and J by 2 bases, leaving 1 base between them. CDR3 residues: CASSDTDTQYF. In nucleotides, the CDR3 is TGTGCCAGCAGCGACACAGATACGCAGTATTTT.

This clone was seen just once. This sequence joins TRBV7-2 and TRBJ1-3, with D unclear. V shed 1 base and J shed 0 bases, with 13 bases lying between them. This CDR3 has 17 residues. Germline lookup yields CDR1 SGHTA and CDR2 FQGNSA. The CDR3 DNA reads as TGTGCCAGCAGCTTAGAGACCGCTCGGAGCTCTGGAAACACCATATATTTT. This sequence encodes CASSLETARSSGNTIYF.

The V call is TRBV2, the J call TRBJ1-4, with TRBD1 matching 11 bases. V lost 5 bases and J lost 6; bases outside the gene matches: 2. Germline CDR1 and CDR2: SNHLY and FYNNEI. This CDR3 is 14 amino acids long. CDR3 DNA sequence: TGTGCCAGCAGTCGGGACAGGGGGGATGAAAAACTGTTTTTT. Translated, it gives CASSRDRGDEKLFF.

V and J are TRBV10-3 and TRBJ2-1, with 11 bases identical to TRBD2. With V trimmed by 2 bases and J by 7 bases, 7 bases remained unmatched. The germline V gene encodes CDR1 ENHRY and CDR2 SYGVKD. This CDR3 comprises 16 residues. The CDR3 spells CAISEVAGGITNEQFF. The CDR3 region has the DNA TGTGCCATCAGTGAGGTAGCGGGAGGGATTACGAATGAGCAGTTCTTC.

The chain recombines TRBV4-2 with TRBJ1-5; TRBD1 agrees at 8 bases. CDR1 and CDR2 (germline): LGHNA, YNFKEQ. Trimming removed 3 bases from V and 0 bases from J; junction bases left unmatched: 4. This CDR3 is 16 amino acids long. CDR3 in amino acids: CASSQTGEYSNQPQHF. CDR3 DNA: TGTGCCAGCAGCCAGACAGGGGAGTATAGCAATCAGCCCCAGCATTTT.

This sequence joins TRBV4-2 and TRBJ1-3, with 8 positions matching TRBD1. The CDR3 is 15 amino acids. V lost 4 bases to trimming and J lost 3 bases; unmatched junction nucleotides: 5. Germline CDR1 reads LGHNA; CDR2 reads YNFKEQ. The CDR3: CASSLSGTGGNTIYF. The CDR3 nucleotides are TGTGCCAGCAGCCTCTCCGGGACAGGTGGAAACACCATATATTTT.

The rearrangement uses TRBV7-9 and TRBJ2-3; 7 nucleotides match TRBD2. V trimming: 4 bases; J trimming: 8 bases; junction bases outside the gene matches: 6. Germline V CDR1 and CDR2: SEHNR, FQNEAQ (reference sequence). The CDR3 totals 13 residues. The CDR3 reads CASSSRDYATQYF. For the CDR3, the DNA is TGTGCCAGCAGCTCCCGGGACTATGCTACGCAGTATTTT.

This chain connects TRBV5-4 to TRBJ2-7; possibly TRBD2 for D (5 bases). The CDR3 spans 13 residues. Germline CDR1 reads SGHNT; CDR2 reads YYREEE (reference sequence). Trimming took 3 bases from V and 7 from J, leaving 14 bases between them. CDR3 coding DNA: TGTGCCAGCAGCTCCGAGGGATTTCGGGAGCAGTACTTC. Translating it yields CASSSEGFREQYF.

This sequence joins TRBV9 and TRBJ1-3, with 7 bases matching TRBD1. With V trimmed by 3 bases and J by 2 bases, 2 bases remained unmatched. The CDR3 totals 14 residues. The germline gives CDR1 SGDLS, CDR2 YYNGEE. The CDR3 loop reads CASSAQGAGNTIYF. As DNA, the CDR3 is TGTGCCAGCAGCGCGCAGGGGGCTGGAAACACCATATATTTT.

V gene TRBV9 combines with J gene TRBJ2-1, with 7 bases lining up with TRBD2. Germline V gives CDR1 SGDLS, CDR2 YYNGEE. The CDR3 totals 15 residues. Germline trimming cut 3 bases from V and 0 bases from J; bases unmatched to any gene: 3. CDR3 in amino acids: CASSASGHSYNEQFF. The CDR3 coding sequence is TGTGCCAGCAGCGCTAGCGGCCACTCCTACAATGAGCAGTTCTTC.

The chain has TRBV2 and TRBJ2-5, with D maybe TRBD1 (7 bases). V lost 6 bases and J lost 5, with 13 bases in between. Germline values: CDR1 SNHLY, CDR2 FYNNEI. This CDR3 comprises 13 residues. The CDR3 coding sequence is TGTGCCAGCAGGGGAGGACAGGCGGAGACCCAGTACTTC. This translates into CASRGGQAETQYF.

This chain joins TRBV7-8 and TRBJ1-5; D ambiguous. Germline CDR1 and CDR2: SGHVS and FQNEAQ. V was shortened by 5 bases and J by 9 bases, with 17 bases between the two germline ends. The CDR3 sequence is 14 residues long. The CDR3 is CASSPKKGGRPQHF. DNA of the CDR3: TGTGCCAGCAGCCCAAAAAAGGGCGGGCGGCCCCAGCATTTT. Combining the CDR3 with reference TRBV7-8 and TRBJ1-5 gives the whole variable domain GAGVSQSPRYKVAKRGQDVALRCDPISGHVSLFWYQQALGQGPEFLTYFQNEAQLDKSGLPSDRFFAERPEGSVSTLKIQRTQQEDSAVYLCASSPKKGGRPQHFGDGTRLSIL.

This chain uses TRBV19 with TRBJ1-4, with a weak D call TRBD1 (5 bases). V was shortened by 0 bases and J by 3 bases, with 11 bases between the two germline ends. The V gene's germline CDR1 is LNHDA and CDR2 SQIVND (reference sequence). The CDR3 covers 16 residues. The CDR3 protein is CASSIDWRDANEKLFF. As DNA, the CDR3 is TGTGCCAGTAGTATAGATTGGAGGGACGCTAATGAAAAACTGTTTTTT.

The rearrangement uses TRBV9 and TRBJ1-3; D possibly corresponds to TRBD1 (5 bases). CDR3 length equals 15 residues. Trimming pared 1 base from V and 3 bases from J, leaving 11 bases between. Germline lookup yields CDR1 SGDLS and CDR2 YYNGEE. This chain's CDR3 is CASSVQGSYGNTIYF. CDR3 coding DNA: TGTGCCAGCAGCGTACAGGGATCCTATGGAAACACCATATATTTT.

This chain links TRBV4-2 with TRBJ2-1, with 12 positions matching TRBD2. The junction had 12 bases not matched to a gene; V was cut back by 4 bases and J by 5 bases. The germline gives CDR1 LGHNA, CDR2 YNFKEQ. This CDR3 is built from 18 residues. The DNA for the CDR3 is TGTGCCAGCAGCCTCCAGAAACTAGCGGGGGGCGAGAACAATGAGCAGTTCTTC. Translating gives CASSLQKLAGGENNEQFF.

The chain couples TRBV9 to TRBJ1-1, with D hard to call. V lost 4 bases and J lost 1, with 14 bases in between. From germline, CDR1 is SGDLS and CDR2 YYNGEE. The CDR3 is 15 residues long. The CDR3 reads CASSRSDKGNTEAFF. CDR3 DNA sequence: TGTGCCAGCAGCAGATCCGACAAGGGGAACACTGAAGCTTTCTTT.

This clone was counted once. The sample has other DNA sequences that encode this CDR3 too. The CDR3 sequence: CASSLGDNEQFF. CDR3 in DNA: TGTGCCAGCAGCTTGGGAGACAATGAGCAGTTCTTC. The chain combines TRBV5-6 with TRBJ2-1, with D unresolved. There are 12 residues in the CDR3. The V end was cut by 0 bases, the J end by 5 bases, with 3 bases between. Germline CDR1 is SGHDT and CDR2 is YYEEEE. Looking up the rest from reference TRBV5-6 and TRBJ2-1 gives the full variable domain: DAGVTQSPTHLIKTRGQQVTLRCSPKSGHDTVSWYQQALGQGPQFIFQYYEEEERQRGNFPDRFSGHQFPNYSSELNVNALLLGDSALYLCASSLGDNEQFFGPGTRLTVL.

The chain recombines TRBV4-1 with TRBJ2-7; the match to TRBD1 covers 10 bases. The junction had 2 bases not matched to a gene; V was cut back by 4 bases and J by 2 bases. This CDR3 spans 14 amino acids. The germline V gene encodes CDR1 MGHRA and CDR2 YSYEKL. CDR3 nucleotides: TGCGCCAGCAGCCGAGGGACAGGGGCCTACGAGCAGTACTTC. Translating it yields CASSRGTGAYEQYF.

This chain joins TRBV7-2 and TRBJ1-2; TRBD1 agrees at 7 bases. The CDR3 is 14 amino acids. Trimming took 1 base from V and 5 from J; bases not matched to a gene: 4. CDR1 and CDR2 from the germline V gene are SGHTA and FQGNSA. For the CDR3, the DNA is TGTGCCAGCAGCTTAGTGGCCAGGGGGTATGGCTACACCTTC. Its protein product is CASSLVARGYGYTF. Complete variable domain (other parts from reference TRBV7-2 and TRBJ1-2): GAGVSQSPSNKVTEKGKDVELRCDPISGHTALYWYRQSLGQGLEFLIYFQGNSAPDKSGLPSDRFSAERTGGSVSTLTIQRTQQEDSAVYLCASSLVARGYGYTFGSGTRLTVV.

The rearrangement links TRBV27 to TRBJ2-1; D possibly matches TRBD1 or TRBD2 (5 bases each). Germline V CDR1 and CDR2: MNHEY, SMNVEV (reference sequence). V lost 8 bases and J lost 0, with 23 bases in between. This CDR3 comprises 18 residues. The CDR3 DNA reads TGTGCCAGCTCCTTACTGGGGCTGACGGGGAGCTCCTACAATGAGCAGTTCTTC. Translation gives CASSLLGLTGSSYNEQFF.

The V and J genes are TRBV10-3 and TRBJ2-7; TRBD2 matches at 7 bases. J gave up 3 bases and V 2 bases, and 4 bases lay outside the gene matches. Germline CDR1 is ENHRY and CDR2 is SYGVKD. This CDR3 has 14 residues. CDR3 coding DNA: TGTGCCATCAGTGAGGGTCCTAGCGGCTACGAGCAGTACTTC. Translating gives CAISEGPSGYEQYF.

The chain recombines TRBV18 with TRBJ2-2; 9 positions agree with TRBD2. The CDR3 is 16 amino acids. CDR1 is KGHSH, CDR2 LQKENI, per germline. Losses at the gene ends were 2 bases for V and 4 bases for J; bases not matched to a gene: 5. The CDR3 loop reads CASSPKGSGSTGELFF. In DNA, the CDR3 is TGTGCCAGCTCACCAAAAGGTAGCGGGAGCACCGGGGAGCTGTTTTTT. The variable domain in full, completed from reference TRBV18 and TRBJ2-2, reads NAGVMQNPRHLVRRRGQEARLRCSPMKGHSHVYWYRQLPEEGLKFMVYLQKENIIDESGMPKERFSAEFPKEGPSILRIQQVVRGDSAAYFCASSPKGSGSTGELFFGEGSRLTVL.